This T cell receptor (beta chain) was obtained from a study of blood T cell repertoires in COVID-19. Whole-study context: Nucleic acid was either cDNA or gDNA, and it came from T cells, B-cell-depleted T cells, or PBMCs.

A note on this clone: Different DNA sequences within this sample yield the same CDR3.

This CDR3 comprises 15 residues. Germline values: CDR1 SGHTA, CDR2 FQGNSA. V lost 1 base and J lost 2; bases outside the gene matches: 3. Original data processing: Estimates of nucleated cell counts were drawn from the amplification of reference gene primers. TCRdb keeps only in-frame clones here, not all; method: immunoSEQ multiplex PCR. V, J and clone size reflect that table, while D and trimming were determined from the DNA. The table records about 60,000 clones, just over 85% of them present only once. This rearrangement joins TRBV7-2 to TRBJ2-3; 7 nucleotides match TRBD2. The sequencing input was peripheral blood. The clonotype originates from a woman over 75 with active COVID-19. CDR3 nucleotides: TGTGCCAGCAGCTTAGGACTAGCTTACACAGATACGCAGTATTTT. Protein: CASSLGLAYTDTQYF.